A selection of T cell receptor beta chains follows, all from one sample in a study of post-analysis software for immune sequencing data. MiXCR was run by TCRdb on the PCR reads, yielding one entry per CDR3 protein. The data contain some 800,000 distinct CDR3 sequences, 40% to 55% of them singletons. Material for sequencing was blood. Receptor source: a girl under 18 with multiple sclerosis. CDR3s include the opening cysteine and the closing phenylalanine or tryptophan. Clone size, where shown, is once, few, many, or a class for clones that have expanded.

clone size	V gene	J gene	CDR3 protein
few	TRBV6-5	TRBJ1-1	CASSPPPGQGNTEAFF
.	TRBV7-2	TRBJ2-7	CASSSRGTGPPEQYF
.	TRBV5-6	TRBJ2-7	CASSLVGGLSYEQYF
few	TRBV6-6	TRBJ1-2	CASSYVGDGLYGYTF
.	TRBV4-2	TRBJ1-2	CASSTSGTRSQDGYTF
.	TRBV4-2	TRBJ2-7	CASAPTGTSGYEQYF
once	TRBV6-7	TRBJ2-7	CASTDEGQGAYEQYF
.	TRBV5-1	TRBJ1-1	CASSTLGDRVTEAFF
.	TRBV9	TRBJ1-2	CASSPRQGVSGYTF
.	TRBV12-5	TRBJ2-5	CASSSAEIQYF
.	TRBV6-2/TRBV6-3	TRBJ1-5	CASSYSRVGSNQPQHF
once	TRBV29-1	TRBJ1-1	CSVEEGQLNTEAFF
.	TRBV11-2	TRBJ2-2	CASSRQGGDTGELFF
.	TRBV30	TRBJ1-1	CAWSDPWDFLRGAFF
once	TRBV20-1	TRBJ2-5	CSARGPGMETQYF
many	TRBV28	TRBJ2-7	CASSPRSYEQYF
.	TRBV6-5	TRBJ2-1	CASSFSSYNKQFF
.	TRBV6-1	TRBJ1-5	CASSEGVFGNQPQHF
.	TRBV5-1	TRBJ2-1	CASSSTGNEWEQFF
.	TRBV20-1	TRBJ2-5	CSARDPAGGVETQYF
few	TRBV30	TRBJ1-2	CASPDRENYGYTF
few	TRBV27	TRBJ2-3	CASSPWGQLSSTDTQYF
few	TRBV20-1	TRBJ2-3	CSARDPQRGTDTQYF
.	TRBV4-1	TRBJ1-1	CASSQDGQGRGEAFF
.	TRBV5-1	TRBJ2-7	CASSPTSGHNEQYF
.	TRBV6-1	TRBJ1-4	CASRDSGEKLFF
.	TRBV7-8	TRBJ2-1	CASSFTDGREQFF
few	TRBV24-1	TRBJ1-2	CATSDFYDGYTF
.	TRBV24-1	TRBJ1-5	CATSQGVAWPQHF
.	TRBV7-9	TRBJ1-2	CASSFGSGYTF
once	TRBV20-1	TRBJ2-5	CSAELPGEQYF
many	TRBV20-1	.	CSASSGLAGVKSETQYF
.	TRBV5-4	TRBJ2-7	CASSLGTRGYEQYF
.	TRBV15	TRBJ2-3	CATSSDLDGDTQYF
.	TRBV7-3	TRBJ2-3	CASTDIGASGSSTDTQYF
.	TRBV6-5	TRBJ2-1	CASSYSTGHLVNEQFF
.	TRBV5-1	TRBJ2-1	CASSFKGLVGNEQFF
few	TRBV25-1	TRBJ2-3	CASLPHVGSTDTQYF
few	TRBV20-1	TRBJ2-3	CSARSGIADTQYF
once	TRBV11-2	TRBJ2-1	CASSFDVINEQFF
few	TRBV6-5	.	CASRQPGAYEQYF
.	TRBV28	TRBJ2-7	CASASGTVGGYEQYF
.	TRBV4-1	TRBJ2-3	CTSSQEGTQYF
few	TRBV7-9	TRBJ2-5	CASSLVIAGSYQETQYF
.	TRBV9	TRBJ1-4	CASSVDPTVGDEKLFF
.	TRBV5-1	TRBJ2-3	CASSLVLGGIINTDTQYF
.	TRBV20-1	TRBJ1-2	CSVTGSNYGYTF
few	TRBV20-1	TRBJ1-4	CSAPGQGGNEKLFF
few	TRBV10-3	TRBJ2-7	CATRDRALYEQYF
.	TRBV7-2	TRBJ2-7	CASSPGDRTYEQYF
.	TRBV7-6	TRBJ2-7	CASSSTSGRWHEQYF